This TCR beta chain comes out of a study of blood T cell repertoires in COVID-19. At the level of the study: Some COVID-19 samples were acute and others convalescent; all came from the United States, Italy and Spain. T cells, B-cell-depleted T cells, or PBMCs supplied cDNA or gDNA.

Produced via immunoSEQ multiplex PCR; TCRdb's table is partial and in-frame only. Among roughly 26,000 clones listed, 87% were seen once. This CDR3 is 14 amino acids long. Looked up from germline, CDR1 is MNHEY and CDR2 is SVGAGI. Germline trimming cut 7 bases from V and 6 bases from J; bases unmatched to any gene: 9. The sequenced sample was peripheral blood. J is TRBJ2-1 and V is TRBV6-5, with 7 bases that match TRBD2. This receptor was obtained from a human donor with active COVID-19. The donor label of this sample is uncertain. The CDR3 sequence is CASTKGGRGNEQFF. DNA for the CDR3: TGTGCCAGCACCAAAGGTGGGAGGGGCAATGAGCAGTTCTTC.